Each of the 8 T cell receptor beta chains below was sequenced from the same sample in a study of blood T cell repertoires in COVID-19. Assay: immunoSEQ multiplex PCR; the TCRdb copy retains only in-frame clones and omits some. The sample gives under 200,000 clones, roughly 80% of which show up once; around 10% is in the top ten. The sequenced sample was PBMCs or T cells enriched from blood (not recorded which). All receptors come from a man between 45 and 60 years old who had recovered from COVID-19.

The rearrangement uses TRBV14 and TRBJ1-4; D unresolved. There are 14 residues in the CDR3. Per the germline V gene, CDR1 is SGHDN and CDR2 is FVKESK. V was cut by 5 bases and J by 4 bases, with 11 bases left in between. CDR3 residues: CASSESGRNEKLFF. The CDR3 nucleotides read TGTGCCAGCAGCGAGTCAGGTCGTAATGAAAAACTGTTTTTT.

On this clone: Its ends do not fully match the called genes, so a read error is possible. The sample contains more than one DNA sequence encoding this CDR3. The chain uses TRBV7-9 and TRBJ1-5; no definite D call. Germline loops: CDR1 SEHNR, CDR2 FQNEAQ (reference sequence). The CDR3 has 12 residues. CDR3 sequence reads: CASSLVDQPQHF. In DNA, the CDR3 is TGTGCCAGTAGCTTAGTAGATCAGCCCCAGCATTTT. Full variable domain (remainder filled in from reference TRBV7-9 and TRBJ1-5): DTGVSQNPRHKITKRGQNVTFRCDPISEHNRLYWYRQTLGQGPEFLTYFQNEAQLEKSRLLSDRFSAERPKGSFSTLEIQRTEQGDSAMYLCASSLVDQPQHFGDGTRLSIL.

The J gene is TRBJ1-1, the V gene TRBV6-5, with D possibly being TRBD1 (6 bases). Germline CDR1 is MNHEY and CDR2 is SVGAGI. Deletions cut 4 bases from V and 0 bases from J, with 12 bases between. The length of the CDR3 is 15 residues. Here the CDR3 DNA reads TGTGCCAGCAGTTTAGCCAGGGGCCTGAACACTGAAGCTTTCTTT. Translated, it gives CASSLARGLNTEAFF.

DNA of the CDR3: TGTGCCAGCAGCGTAGAGGCAGGGTCGAACACTGAAGCTTTCTTT. This sequence encodes CASSVEAGSNTEAFF. The chain joins TRBV9 to TRBJ1-1, with a tentative D call TRBD1 (5 bases). Germline loops: CDR1 SGDLS, CDR2 YYNGEE. V was clipped by 0 bases and J by 1 base, with 10 bases between them. This CDR3 contains 15 residues.

V and J are TRBV19 and TRBJ1-2; D remains ambiguous. CDR3 size: 17 residues. CDR1 and CDR2 from the germline V gene are LNHDA and SQIVND (reference sequence). V was shortened by 5 bases and J by 0 bases, with 19 bases between the two germline ends. The DNA of the CDR3 is TGTGCCAGTAGTCAAACCCCGGTTACGCGTACTAACTATGGCTACACCTTC. Amino acids: CASSQTPVTRTNYGYTF.

The chain employs TRBV3-1 (or the pseudogene TRBV3-2) and TRBJ1-5; TRBD1 might be the D (6 bases). V gave up 0 bases and J gave up 4 bases, with 10 bases separating them. CDR1 and CDR2 from the germline V gene are LGHDT and YNNKEL (reference sequence). The CDR3 runs to 15 residues. This CDR3 reads CASSQDGGMNQPQHF. CDR3 sequence (DNA): TGTGCCAGCAGCCAAGATGGGGGCATGAATCAGCCCCAGCATTTT.

The table lists this clone with a few counts. The chain recombines TRBV29-1 with TRBJ1-1; 9 nucleotides line up with TRBD1. V was pared by 4 bases and J by 1 base, with 1 base of the junction left unmatched. This CDR3 spans 13 amino acids. Germline V gives CDR1 SQVTM, CDR2 ANQGSEA. CDR3 DNA sequence: TGCAGCGTTGTGGGACAGGGGAACACTGAAGCTTTCTTT. Translation: CSVVGQGNTEAFF.

The rearrangement joins TRBV6-4 to TRBJ2-7, with no clear D. Germline CDR1 reads MRHNA; CDR2 reads SNTAGT. The CDR3 has 10 amino acids. V shed 6 bases and J shed 3 bases, with 3 bases lying between them. The CDR3 nucleotides are TGTGCCAGCAGCCACTACGAGCAGTACTTC. Protein: CASSHYEQYF.